This is a list of T cell receptor beta chains from one sample in a study of blood T cells in healthy people across ages. TCRdb re-called the 5' RACE reads through MiXCR, storing one row per CDR3 protein. Among roughly 640,000 distinct CDR3 sequences listed, approximately 30% were seen once. The source material was blood. The source is a woman of 80 years or more in good health. Both conserved end residues are part of each CDR3. The D gene is left open where the match is weak. A row's size may be missing; if present it is once, few, many or a size class.

size,J,V,D,DNA,CDR3
NA,TRBJ1-5,TRBV20-1,NA,TGCAGTGCTAGAGTCCCGGACGGGCCCCAGCATTTT,CSARVPDGPQHF
NA,TRBJ2-5,TRBV9,TRBD2,TGTGCCAGCAGCATACTAGCGGGGGGTAGTAATGAGCAGTACTTC,CASSILAGGSNEQYF
many,TRBJ1-6,TRBV30,NA,TGTGCCTGGAGGCAGGCCGGGCAGATTAATTCACCCCTCCACTTT,CAWRQAGQINSPLHF
few,TRBJ2-7,TRBV2,NA,TGTGCCAGCAGTCCCCAGCCTCCCTACAATGAGCAGTACTTC,CASSPQPPYNEQYF
NA,TRBJ1-2,TRBV28,NA,TGTGCCAGCAGTTTACCAAGCTATGGCTACACCTTC,CASSLPSYGYTF
many,TRBJ1-2,TRBV12-3/TRBV12-4,NA,TGTGCCAGCAGGGGGCAGGGCGTCAATGGCTACACCTTC,CASRGQGVNGYTF
many,TRBJ2-5,TRBV7-9,NA,TGTGCCAGCAGCTTAACGGGACTGATCCAAGAGACCCAGTACTTC,CASSLTGLIQETQYF
NA,TRBJ2-1,TRBV4-1,TRBD1,TGCGCCAGCAGCCAAGAAGGGGGACAGCTCAATGAGCAGTTCTTC,CASSQEGGQLNEQFF
NA,TRBJ2-2,TRBV12-3/TRBV12-4,TRBD2,TGTGCCAGCAGATCTAGCGGACGGGAAACCGGGGAGCTGTTTTTT,CASRSSGRETGELFF
many,TRBJ1-1,TRBV6-6,NA,TGTGCCAGCAGTTACGGTTCCCTGGGGACTGAAGCTTTCTTT,CASSYGSLGTEAFF
many,TRBJ2-7,TRBV6-5,NA,TGTGCCAGCAGTTACTCCGGCGGGGAAAGCTCCTACGAGCAGTACTTC,CASSYSGGESSYEQYF
NA,TRBJ2-7,TRBV7-9,NA,TGTGCCAGCAGCTTGGCGGAAGTTTCGGGCAACGAGCAGTACTTC,CASSLAEVSGNEQYF
NA,TRBJ2-3,TRBV7-9,TRBD2,TGTGCCAGCATCCGGACTAGCGGGACGGATACGCAGTATTTT,CASIRTSGTDTQYF
NA,TRBJ2-1,TRBV18,TRBD1,TGTGCCAGCTCACCAAGAGACAGGGGCGAGCAGTTCTTC,CASSPRDRGEQFF
NA,TRBJ1-1,TRBV7-9,TRBD1,TGTGCCAGCAGCGTGCCAGGGGGGACTGAAGCTTTCTTT,CASSVPGGTEAFF
many,TRBJ2-1,TRBV20-1,TRBD2,TGCAGTGCTAGAGGGGTTAGCGGGGGGCTCTACAATGAGCAGTTCTTC,CSARGVSGGLYNEQFF
many,TRBJ2-3,TRBV12-3/TRBV12-4,NA,TGTGCCAGCAGTTTAGGGGCTAGCTATGTCACAGATACGCAGTATTTT,CASSLGASYVTDTQYF
NA,TRBJ2-7,TRBV12-3/TRBV12-4,NA,TGTGCCAGCAGTTTCGACCGCCTCTCCTACGAGCAGTACTTC,CASSFDRLSYEQYF
many,TRBJ2-7,TRBV5-1,NA,TGCGCCAGCAGCCTGCCGGGCAGGCTATACGAGCAGTACTTC,CASSLPGRLYEQYF
NA,TRBJ2-2,TRBV7-9,TRBD1,TGTGCCAGCAGCTTAGGGACAGGGGTTTCCACCGGGGAGCTGTTTTTT,CASSLGTGVSTGELFF
NA,TRBJ1-1,TRBV28,NA,TGTGCCAGCGCCTACTACGGAAGGAATACTGAAGCTTTCTTT,CASAYYGRNTEAFF
many,TRBJ2-7,TRBV7-9,NA,TGTGCCAGCAGACGAACAGGGTCCCACGAGCAGTACTTC,CASRRTGSHEQYF
many,TRBJ2-3,TRBV5-1,NA,TGCGCCAGCAGCCCCTCCTCGCGGAGGGGGAGCACAGATACGCAGTATTTT,CASSPSSRRGSTDTQYF
NA,TRBJ1-1,TRBV20-1,TRBD1,TGCAGTGCCGCCCCACCGGGACAGGGTCTTTCAGCTTTCTTT,CSAAPPGQGLSAFF